Given below is one T cell receptor beta chain in context. Its antigen specificity is not known. Qualities for individual bases were not recorded, and no much larger clone is one base off. The entry originates in a study of blood T cell repertoires in COVID-19 (TCRdb year 2020). Broadly, across the study: Samples from collaborators originated in the United States, Italy and Spain and spanned both the acute and convalescent phases of COVID-19. Subjects who had been exposed to COVID-19, were actively infected with it, or had recovered from it provided the deeply sampled blood TCRbeta repertoires that made up the dataset. Where available, HLA class I and class II types were obtained from metadata supplied by the sample provider rather than from assay-based typing. The material from the prospective study consisted of cDNA or gDNA derived from T cells, B-cell-depleted T cells, or PBMCs. The repertoires were made available in a free public database intended to serve as a resource for research on the immune response to SARS-CoV-2. A de-identified subject ID, COVID-19 status, age in years and sex were almost always included in the sample metadata. The samples were drawn from two sources: the first 160 participants of the ongoing ImmuneRACE study, and 1,200 or so subjects contributed by 6 global collaborators.

TCRbeta CDR3 regions were amplified from genomic DNA using the immunoSEQ Assay, a bias-controlled multiplex PCR. Processing in the source paper ran as follows. Nucleated cell counts per sample were estimated from amplification of reference gene primers within the assay. To quantify the absolute abundance of each unique TCRbeta CDR3 rearrangement, sequence reads were collapsed and filtered. For each sample, productive Simpson clonality was calculated by taking the square root of Simpson's diversity index across productive rearrangements. TCRdb limited this immuneACCESS table to in-frame rearrangements with V and J called. A share of clones is missing; checked studies link under half to unresolved V genes, and the rest is unexplained. V and J calls and clone size are copied from that table; D and trimming were computed from the DNA. Across this sample there are around 59,000 clones, with 60% to 80% seen only once. The ten top clones hold around 13% of the sample.

Study-wide findings and limitations: How much clinical and demographic metadata was included differed by source and by participant, and the metadata was provided uncurated.

V is clipped by 7 bases and J by 5 bases, and the sequence between their germline boundaries is 16 bases long. The cysteine opens and the phenylalanine closes a CDR3 of 14 amino acids. Only CDR3 DNA remains: 42 bases, in frame from the first base. The CDR1 and CDR2 encoded by the germline V gene are MNHEY and SVGAGI. The collaborating institutions used their own protocols to collect whole blood in K2EDTA tubes. Collaborator samples were shipped for TCRbeta analysis as frozen whole blood, isolated PBMCs, or DNA extracted from either sample type. This TCR derives from an older man with acute or convalescent COVID-19. Specimen: peripheral blood. The sequence joins TRBV6-5 to TRBJ2-3; TRBD2 is perhaps the D gene, given 7 matching bases. The nucleotide sequence reads TGTGCCAGCACCCCTTGGGGGGGCAGAGATACGCAGTATTTT. This translates into CASTPWGGRDTQYF.